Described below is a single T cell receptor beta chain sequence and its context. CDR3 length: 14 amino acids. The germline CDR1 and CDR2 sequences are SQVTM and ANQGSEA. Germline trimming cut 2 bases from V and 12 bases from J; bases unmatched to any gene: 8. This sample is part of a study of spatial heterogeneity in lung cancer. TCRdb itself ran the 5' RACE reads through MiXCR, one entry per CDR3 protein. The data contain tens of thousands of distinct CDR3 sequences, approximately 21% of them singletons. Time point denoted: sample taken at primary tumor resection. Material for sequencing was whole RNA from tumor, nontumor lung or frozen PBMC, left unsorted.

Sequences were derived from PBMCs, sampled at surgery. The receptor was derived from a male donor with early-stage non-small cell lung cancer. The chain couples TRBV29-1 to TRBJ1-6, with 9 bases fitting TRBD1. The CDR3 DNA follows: TGCAGCGTTGAATCCCGACAGGGGGAAGGACCCCTCCACTTT. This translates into CSVESRQGEGPLHF. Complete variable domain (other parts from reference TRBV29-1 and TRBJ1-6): SAVISQKPSRDICQRGTSLTIQCQVDSQVTMMFWYRQQPGQSLTLIATANQGSEATYESGFVIDKFPISRPNLTFSTLTVSNMSPEDSSIYLCSVESRQGEGPLHFGNGTRLTVT.